Listed here are 27 T cell receptor beta chains from one sample, sequenced in a study of regulatory T cells in long-lasting Graves disease. Building the TCR beta libraries relied on iRepertoire HTBI primers, and CDR3 regions underwent Arm-PCR. TCRdb reprocessed the multiplex PCR reads via MiXCR and lists one record per CDR3 protein. In the table there are some 490,000 distinct CDR3 sequences, 12% of which are singletons. The time point is: newly diagnosed GD, antithyroid drugs for less than 3 months. The TCR library was made from RNA that had been extracted from PBMCs in TRIzol. The data also belong to a second study, concerning T cells in Graves' hyperthyroidism and ophthalmopathy.

This sample comprised peripheral blood mononuclear cells (PBMCs), obtained at new diagnosis, from a patient treated with antithyroid drugs. These receptor sequences come from a woman aged 25 to 45 with Graves disease.

With regard to this clonotype: The junction and the germline gene differ at one end; a read error may be behind it. The chain couples TRBV12-3 or TRBV12-4 to TRBJ1-1; 7 bases are shared with TRBD1. The CDR3 sequence is 14 residues long. CDR3 protein: CASRRGGINTEVFF. Written as DNA, the CDR3 is TGTGCCAGCCGACGAGGGGGCATCAACACTGAAGTTTTCTTT.

This clonotype was counted ten times or more. The chain carries TRBV7-8 and TRBJ1-2, with D unclear. This CDR3 is 13 amino acids long. CDR1 and CDR2 from the germline V gene are SGHVS and FQNEAQ. Trimming took 6 bases from V and 6 from J, leaving 14 bases between them. The DNA of the CDR3 is TGTGCCAGCAGACAGAGTTCGGGGAATGGCTACACCTTC. It codes for CASRQSSGNGYTF.

This clonotype came up a few times. The chain employs TRBV10-3 and TRBJ1-2, with TRBD1 matching 10 bases. With V trimmed by 6 bases and J by 8 bases, 3 bases remained unmatched. CDR3 length equals 12 residues. Germline CDR1 reads ENHRY; CDR2 reads SYGVKD. In DNA, the CDR3 is TGTGCCATCAGGGGGACAGGGGAGGGCTACACCTTC. It encodes CAIRGTGEGYTF.

This clonotype showed up many times. This chain links TRBV20-1 with TRBJ2-1; D is perhaps TRBD2 (6 bases). Germline V gene data show CDR1 as DFQATT and CDR2 as SNEGSKA (reference sequence). The CDR3 extends over 15 amino acids. V was pared by 5 bases and J by 6 bases, with 20 bases between. As DNA, the CDR3 is TGCAGTGCTGGGGAGGCTGGCGGACCGATCAATGAGCAGTTCTTC. Protein product: CSAGEAGGPINEQFF.

This clonotype was observed at least ten times. The V call is TRBV30, the J call TRBJ1-4; D remains unclear. Germline-derived CDR1 and CDR2 are GTSNPN and SVGIG (reference sequence). This CDR3 is built from 11 residues. Trimming shortened V by 1 base and J by 6 bases, and 3 bases separated the two germline ends. CDR3 sequence (DNA): TGTGCCTGGAGTGGGGATGAAAAACTGTTTTTT. Amino acid sequence: CAWSGDEKLFF.

This clonotype came up many times. The chain couples TRBV5-1 to TRBJ1-2; 7 nucleotides line up with TRBD1. CDR1 is SGHRS and CDR2 is YFSETQ in the germline V gene. The ends lost 0 bases at V and 2 bases at J; junction bases unmatched: 7. The CDR3 totals 16 residues. The CDR3 region has the DNA TGCGCCAGCAGCTTGGAACAGCAGGGGGAAAACTATGGCTACACCTTC. Its translation: CASSLEQQGENYGYTF.

In its sample, this clonotype was seen many times. The chain has TRBV28 and TRBJ1-5; D may be TRBD1 (6 bases). The CDR3 loop spans 15 amino acids. The germline gives CDR1 MDHEN, CDR2 SYDVKM. V was clipped by 6 bases and J by 7 bases, with 19 bases between them. Here the CDR3 DNA reads TGTGCCAGCAGACCAATGTGGCAGGGGAGGCAGCCCCAGCATTTT. Encoded protein: CASRPMWQGRQPQHF.

This clonotype was detected a few times. V is TRBV11-2 and J is TRBJ1-3, with 10 bases matching TRBD1. Trimming cost V 5 bases and J 2 bases; bases outside gene matches: 3. This CDR3 comprises 15 residues. Germline values: CDR1 SGHAT, CDR2 FQNNGV. The DNA of the CDR3 is TGTGCCAGCAGCGTCGGGACAGGGGCTGGAAACACCATATATTTT. Protein: CASSVGTGAGNTIYF.

This clonotype has ten or more counts. V and J are TRBV5-5 and TRBJ1-1; no clear D. Germline-derived CDR1 and CDR2 are SGHKS and YYEKEE (reference sequence). Trimming cost V 4 bases and J 5 bases, with 21 bases left between them. This CDR3 has 16 amino acids. CDR3 region: CASSPLPGKFRTEAFF. CDR3 nucleotide sequence: TGTGCCAGCAGCCCCCTACCGGGAAAATTTAGAACTGAAGCTTTCTTT.

Ten or more counts support this clonotype. This chain joins TRBV19 and TRBJ1-1; D remains ambiguous. The germline V gene encodes CDR1 LNHDA and CDR2 SQIVND (reference sequence). V was cut by 2 bases and J by 10 bases, with 14 bases left in between. The CDR3 has 13 residues. This chain's CDR3 is CASSIPQPPGAFF. DNA of the CDR3: TGTGCCAGTAGTATACCACAGCCGCCGGGAGCTTTCTTT. Combining the CDR3 with reference TRBV19 and TRBJ1-1 gives the whole variable domain DGGITQSPKYLFRKEGQNVTLSCEQNLNHDAMYWYRQDPGQGLRLIYYSQIVNDFQKGDIAEGYSVSREKKESFPLTVTSAQKNPTAFYLCASSIPQPPGAFFGQGTRLTVV.

The rearrangement links TRBV5-6 to TRBJ2-5; D is uncertain. This CDR3 contains 13 residues. Deletions cut 1 base from V and 0 bases from J, with 4 bases between. Germline-derived CDR1 and CDR2 are SGHDT and YYEEEE. This CDR3 reads CASSLPDQETQYF. In DNA, the CDR3 is TGTGCCAGCAGCTTGCCAGACCAAGAGACCCAGTACTTC. Looking up the rest from reference TRBV5-6 and TRBJ2-5 gives the full variable domain: DAGVTQSPTHLIKTRGQQVTLRCSPKSGHDTVSWYQQALGQGPQFIFQYYEEEERQRGNFPDRFSGHQFPNYSSELNVNALLLGDSALYLCASSLPDQETQYFGPGTRLLVL.

This clonotype has at least ten counts. The rearrangement uses TRBV7-2 and TRBJ1-5, with D maybe TRBD1 (5 bases). This CDR3 region has 16 residues. The germline V and J ends were trimmed by 1 base and 0 bases, with 10 bases remaining between them. Germline V gene lookup returns CDR1 SGHTA and CDR2 FQGNSA. CDR3 region: CASSLVGGNSNQPQHF. In DNA form, the CDR3 reads TGTGCCAGCAGCTTAGTTGGGGGAAATAGCAATCAGCCCCAGCATTTT.

This chain connects TRBV3-1 to TRBJ2-7; 12 bases map to TRBD2. Germline V lookup: CDR1 LGHDT, CDR2 YNNKEL (reference sequence). The CDR3 loop spans 18 amino acids. V dropped 1 base and J dropped 2; count of bases not matched to a gene: 9. The CDR3 sequence is CASSQVGDWTSGAYEQYF. DNA of the CDR3: TGTGCCAGCAGCCAAGTCGGAGATTGGACTAGCGGGGCCTACGAGCAGTACTTC.

Ten or more counts support this clonotype. The V gene is TRBV29-1, the J gene TRBJ1-1; D is unclear. Per the germline V gene, CDR1 is SQVTM and CDR2 is ANQGSEA. The length of the CDR3 is 13 residues. V was cut by 7 bases and J by 1 base, with 13 bases left in between. Written as DNA, the CDR3 is TGCAGCGCCAAACACAATAAGAACACTGAAGCTTTCTTT. It yields the protein CSAKHNKNTEAFF.

CDR3 sequence (DNA): TGTGCCAGCAGCGTCACCTCGGTCGGCTATGGCTACACCTTC. Its protein product is CASSVTSVGYGYTF. The chain joins TRBV5-6 to TRBJ1-2; D is unclear. The germline gives CDR1 SGHDT, CDR2 YYEEEE. The V end lost 4 bases, the J end lost 4 bases, and 14 bases lay between the germline ends. The CDR3 totals 14 residues.

This clonotype appeared many times. The V gene is TRBV12-3 or TRBV12-4, the J gene TRBJ2-3; possibly TRBD1 for D (6 bases). The CDR3 is made up of 15 amino acids. The V end was cut by 6 bases, the J end by 1 base, with 14 bases between. Here the CDR3 DNA reads TGTGCCAGCAGCCCTAGGGGGTACGGCACAGATACGCAGTATTTT. Translating gives CASSPRGYGTDTQYF.

Ten or more counts support this clonotype. V and J are TRBV7-2 and TRBJ2-7, with D possibly being TRBD1 or TRBD2 (5 bases each). This CDR3 is built from 13 residues. Germline lookup yields CDR1 SGHTA and CDR2 FQGNSA. Trimming cost V 2 bases and J 9 bases, with 14 bases left between them. DNA of the CDR3: TGTGCCAGCAGCTTAATCTACGGGGACGGGCAGTACTTC. Its protein is CASSLIYGDGQYF.

This rearrangement joins TRBV5-5 to TRBJ2-2; D not resolved. This CDR3 has 14 residues. The germline V and J ends were trimmed by 0 bases and 6 bases, with 9 bases remaining between them. Germline assignment: CDR1 SGHKS and CDR2 YYEKEE (reference sequence). DNA for the CDR3: TGTGCCAGCAGCTTGGATATGGCGTCCGGGGAGCTGTTTTTT. Encoded protein: CASSLDMASGELFF.

The table lists this clonotype with many counts. This sequence joins TRBV27 and TRBJ2-5, with 7 bases that match TRBD2. Germline V gives CDR1 MNHEY, CDR2 SMNVEV (reference sequence). CDR3 length: 17 amino acids. The ends lost 7 bases at V and 4 bases at J; junction bases unmatched: 18. CDR3 nucleotides: TGTGCCAGCAAACGATTCCCGGCGGGGGACCGGGGAGAGACCCAGTACTTC. Translating gives CASKRFPAGDRGETQYF.

This clonotype was counted at least ten times. The chain carries TRBV19 and TRBJ1-3; D gene ambiguous. The V and J ends lost 6 bases and 0 bases respectively, with 12 bases between them. The CDR3 contains 15 residues. Germline lookup yields CDR1 LNHDA and CDR2 SQIVND (reference sequence). This CDR3 is CASRSPSYSGNTIYF. The CDR3, as DNA: TGTGCCAGTAGATCGCCTTCGTACTCTGGAAACACCATATATTTT.

The J gene is TRBJ1-5, the V gene TRBV5-1, with unresolved D. The V end lost 0 bases, the J end lost 7 bases, and 14 bases lay between the germline ends. The CDR3 totals 15 residues. Per the germline V gene, CDR1 is SGHRS and CDR2 is YFSETQ. CDR3 residues: CASSLGAVYEQPQHF. Here the CDR3 DNA reads TGCGCCAGCAGCTTGGGGGCGGTCTACGAGCAGCCCCAGCATTTT. The variable domain in full, completed from reference TRBV5-1 and TRBJ1-5, reads KAGVTQTPRYLIKTRGQQVTLSCSPISGHRSVSWYQQTPGQGLQFLFEYFSETQRNKGNFPGRFSGRQFSNSRSEMNVSTLELGDSALYLCASSLGAVYEQPQHFGDGTRLSIL.

The V and J genes are TRBV9 and TRBJ1-1, with 7 bases matching TRBD1. This CDR3 contains 14 residues. Trimming cost V 3 bases and J 2 bases; bases outside gene matches: 4. Germline CDR1 reads SGDLS; CDR2 reads YYNGEE. The CDR3 reads CASSAGTANTEAFF. CDR3 nucleotides: TGTGCCAGCAGCGCCGGGACAGCTAACACTGAAGCTTTCTTT.

This clonotype was seen only a few times. The CDR3 region is CSVQTGTSNSPLHF. The CDR3, as DNA: TGCAGCGTTCAAACAGGGACGTCAAATTCACCCCTCCACTTT. The chain is built from TRBV29-1 and TRBJ1-6, with D maybe TRBD1 (6 bases). The CDR3 is made up of 14 amino acids. The germline gives CDR1 SQVTM, CDR2 ANQGSEA. V lost 5 bases and J lost 7, with 15 bases in between.

Points on this clonotype: A read error is possible here, since a much larger clone lies one base away. V gene TRBV4-2 combines with J gene TRBJ2-5, with unresolved D. The germline gives CDR1 LGHNA, CDR2 YNFKEQ. This CDR3 region has 13 residues. The CDR3 bases are TGTACCAGCAGCCAAGGGAAACGAGAGACCCAGTACTTC. Its translation: CTSSQGKRETQYF.

This clonotype was counted many times. The chain recombines TRBV7-6 with TRBJ1-1; D call uncertain. Trimming stripped 2 bases from V and 4 bases from J, with 11 bases between. Germline CDR1 reads SGHVS; CDR2 reads FNYEAQ. This CDR3 has 14 residues. CDR3 coding DNA: TGTGCCAGCAGCTTACCCCGACAACCCACTGAAGCTTTCTTT. Translation gives CASSLPRQPTEAFF.

The chain combines TRBV18 with TRBJ2-3; D perhaps matches TRBD2 (5 bases). Trimming shortened V by 3 bases and J by 4 bases, and 8 bases separated the two germline ends. Germline values: CDR1 KGHSH, CDR2 LQKENI. The CDR3 has 13 amino acids. The CDR3 DNA sequence: TGTGCCAGCTCACCTCTGAGGGCAGATACGCAGTATTTT. Translating it yields CASSPLRADTQYF.

The table lists this clonotype with many counts. The J gene is TRBJ1-3, the V gene TRBV13; unclear D gene. CDR3 size: 15 residues. V lost 1 base, J lost 2 bases, and 9 bases lay in between. CDR1 is PRHDT, CDR2 FYEKMQ, per germline (reference sequence). CDR3 in DNA: TGTGCCAGCAGCTTAGTACGTGAGGCTGGAAACACCATATATTTT. The encoded protein is CASSLVREAGNTIYF.